The 24 T cell receptor beta chains below all came from one sample that was sequenced in a study of shared clonotypes between healthy human individuals. Profiling relied on immunoSEQ multiplex PCR, and the TCRdb table lists in-frame clones only, not all of them. Of around 2,000,000 clones listed, roughly 95% are singletons. Terminally differentiated effector memory CD45RA+ cells were left out of the naive CD8 fraction, which was CD45RO-negative and positively selected for CCR7. Sequenced sample: naive CD8+ T cells sorted from blood. The receptor set was obtained from a man in his late teens or twenties in good health.

Remarks on this clone: This sample also contains other DNA sequences that code for the same CDR3. CDR3: CASSPGTSSYEQYF. Here the CDR3 DNA reads TGTGCCAGCAGCCCCGGGACTAGCTCCTACGAGCAGTACTTC. The V call is TRBV5-4, the J call TRBJ2-7; 8 bases agree with TRBD2. The CDR3 is made up of 14 amino acids. J was trimmed by 0 bases and V by 4 bases; bases with no gene match: 3. Germline-derived CDR1 and CDR2 are SGHNT and YYREEE (reference sequence).

V and J are TRBV30 and TRBJ1-2; weak D call: TRBD1 (6 bases). CDR3 length equals 16 residues. Per germline, CDR1 GTSNPN and CDR2 SVGIG (reference sequence). Trimming stripped 0 bases from V and 5 bases from J, with 19 bases between. The CDR3 region is CAWSVAGGDLWYGYTF. In nucleotides, the CDR3 is TGTGCCTGGAGTGTAGCCGGGGGCGATCTATGGTATGGCTACACCTTC. The variable domain in full, completed from reference TRBV30 and TRBJ1-2, reads SQTIHQWPATLVQPVGSPLSLECTVEGTSNPNLYWYRQAAGRGLQLLFYSVGIGQISSEVPQNLSASRPQDRQFILSSKKLLLSDSGFYLCAWSVAGGDLWYGYTFGSGTRLTVV.

This clone was seen a single time. This chain joins TRBV28 and TRBJ2-7; TRBD1 aligns across 8 bases. V gave up 2 bases and J gave up 4 bases; unmatched junction bases: 7. The CDR3 totals 15 residues. CDR1 and CDR2 (germline): MDHEN, SYDVKM. DNA of the CDR3: TGTGCCAGCAGTTTAGGGCAGGGGGCGCGGTACGAGCAGTACTTC. Its translation: CASSLGQGARYEQYF.

The CDR3 DNA reads as TGTGCCAGCAGCATACCGGGGGGCGTCGGCTACACCTTC. It yields the protein CASSIPGGVGYTF. The V call is TRBV5-4, the J call TRBJ1-2; a possible D gene is TRBD1 (6 bases). Between the trimmed V and J ends, which lost 4 bases and 8 bases, there was a span of 15 bases. The germline V gene encodes CDR1 SGHNT and CDR2 YYREEE (reference sequence). The length of the CDR3 is 13 residues.

The chain couples TRBV7-9 to TRBJ2-3, with 8 nucleotides matching TRBD2. The V and J ends lost 3 bases and 3 bases, in that order; junction bases with no gene match: 5. The V gene's germline CDR1 is SEHNR and CDR2 FQNEAQ (reference sequence). CDR3 size: 15 residues. The CDR3 nucleotides are TGTGCCAGCAGCTTCGGGGGACTAGGGACAGATACGCAGTATTTT. Its translation is CASSFGGLGTDTQYF.

The chain employs TRBV19 and TRBJ2-5; tentative D call: TRBD1 (5 bases). The end of the DNA fits TRBJ2-7 better, so the J call may be wrong. The CDR3 contains 16 residues. CDR1 is LNHDA, CDR2 SQIVND, per germline (reference sequence). As DNA, the CDR3 is TGTGCCAGTAGCCCCATACAGGAAACCGGTCGCTACGAGCAGTACTTC. Its protein product is CASSPIQETGRYEQYF.

The chain is built from TRBV6-1 and TRBJ2-2, with D perhaps matching TRBD2 (5 bases). From germline, CDR1 is MNHNS and CDR2 SASEGT. V lost 2 bases, J lost 7 bases, and 14 bases lay in between. The CDR3 is 15 amino acids. The CDR3 loop is CASSEYGRGHGELFF. The CDR3 DNA reads TGTGCCAGCAGTGAATACGGAAGAGGGCACGGGGAGCTGTTTTTT.

This clone was detected only once. V usage is TRBV5-6 and J usage is TRBJ2-7; D ambiguous. CDR3 size: 14 residues. With 0 bases removed from V and 3 bases from J, the gap between germline ends came to 10 bases. Germline CDR1 SGHDT, CDR2 YYEEEE. The CDR3 DNA reads TGTGCCAGCAGCTTGGAGGTGAGCCGCTACGAGCAGTACTTC. Its protein product is CASSLEVSRYEQYF.

The chain is built from TRBV27 and TRBJ2-1; 9 positions agree with TRBD2. V shed 5 bases, J shed 8 bases, and the junction held 10 bases outside the gene matches. The CDR3 extends over 15 amino acids. Germline CDR1 and CDR2: MNHEY and SMNVEV (reference sequence). CDR3: CASSPRLAGGHEQFF. CDR3 sequence (DNA): TGTGCCAGCAGTCCCCGTTTGGCGGGGGGGCATGAGCAGTTCTTC.

The chain is built from TRBV9 and TRBJ1-2; tentatively, D is TRBD1 (5 bases). With 2 bases removed from V and 6 bases from J, the gap between germline ends came to 11 bases. Germline CDR1 is SGDLS and CDR2 is YYNGEE. The CDR3 runs to 13 residues. CDR3 protein: CASSVGRRDGYTF. The CDR3 DNA is TGTGCCAGCAGCGTGGGACGGCGGGATGGCTACACCTTC.

The V gene is TRBV6-5, the J gene TRBJ2-5; a weak D match, TRBD1 (6 bases). Trimming stripped 0 bases from V and 0 bases from J, with 11 bases between. The germline CDR1 and CDR2 sequences are MNHEY and SVGAGI. The CDR3 has 16 amino acids. The chain's CDR3 is CASSYSKGEYQETQYF. The DNA of the CDR3 is TGTGCCAGCAGTTACTCGAAGGGGGAATACCAAGAGACCCAGTACTTC.

The chain links TRBV9 to TRBJ2-3; either TRBD1 or TRBD2 may fit D (5 bases each). The germline CDR1 and CDR2 sequences are SGDLS and YYNGEE. The germline V and J ends were trimmed by 4 bases and 1 base, with 10 bases remaining between them. This CDR3 has 14 amino acids. In DNA form, the CDR3 reads TGTGCCAGCAGCCTAGTGGGGGGCACAGATACGCAGTATTTT. Its translation: CASSLVGGTDTQYF.

This clone has just one count. The V gene is TRBV4-3, the J gene TRBJ2-5; no reliable D call. V lost 3 bases and J lost 4, with 15 bases in between. The CDR3 runs to 15 residues. Per germline, CDR1 LGHNA and CDR2 YSLEER. The CDR3 coding sequence is TGCGCCAGCAGCCAGCAGTCTGGTTGGGGAGAGACCCAGTACTTC. This codes for CASSQQSGWGETQYF.

As concerns this clone: This same CDR3 is encoded by further DNA sequences in the sample. The gene calls are TRBV5-1 and TRBJ2-1; TRBD2 aligns across 7 bases. This CDR3 region has 15 residues. The junction had 9 bases not matched to a gene; V was cut back by 5 bases and J by 4 bases. Germline V gives CDR1 SGHRS, CDR2 YFSETQ. The CDR3 nucleotides are TGCGCCAGCAGTTTCTCGGGGGGACCTTACAATGAGCAGTTCTTC. As protein: CASSFSGGPYNEQFF.

The V call is TRBV9, the J call TRBJ2-5; TRBD2 agrees at 14 bases. The V gene's germline CDR1 is SGDLS and CDR2 YYNGEE. V lost 4 bases to trimming and J lost 1 base; unmatched junction nucleotides: 3. The CDR3 extends over 16 amino acids. CDR3 nucleotide sequence: TGTGCCAGCAGCCTCGGGACTAGCGGGGGCCAAGAGACCCAGTACTTC. Its translation is CASSLGTSGGQETQYF.

The chain carries TRBV18 and TRBJ1-1; D is unclear. Germline-derived CDR1 and CDR2 are KGHSH and LQKENI. V lost 2 bases to trimming and J lost 0 bases, with 10 bases between them. This CDR3 contains 15 residues. Written as DNA, the CDR3 is TGTGCCAGCTCACCAACCAGCGCATTGAACACTGAAGCTTTCTTT. Residues: CASSPTSALNTEAFF.

The V gene is TRBV19, the J gene TRBJ2-7, with D perhaps matching TRBD2 (6 bases). The germline gives CDR1 LNHDA, CDR2 SQIVND (reference sequence). The germline V and J ends were trimmed by 5 bases and 4 bases, with 18 bases remaining between them. The CDR3 sequence is 15 residues long. Here the CDR3 reads CASSPRGSVLYEQYF. The CDR3 region has the DNA TGTGCCAGTAGTCCCCGGGGGTCGGTCCTTTACGAGCAGTACTTC.

V is TRBV4-1 and J is TRBJ2-7, with a possible D match to TRBD1 (6 bases). Per the germline V gene, CDR1 is MGHRA and CDR2 is YSYEKL. The CDR3 extends over 13 amino acids. With 3 bases removed from V and 4 bases from J, the gap between germline ends came to 10 bases. For the CDR3, the DNA is TGCGCCAGCAGCCATAAACAGGGTTACGAGCAGTACTTC. Its protein is CASSHKQGYEQYF.

The chain carries TRBV7-9 and TRBJ2-1; 12 bases are a match to TRBD1. The CDR3 extends over 19 amino acids. After removal of 5 bases from V and 6 bases from J, the junction contained 17 bases not matched to a gene. CDR1 is SEHNR and CDR2 is FQNEAQ in the germline V gene (reference sequence). CDR3 sequence reads: CASSVTWDRGLRYPNEQFF. The DNA of the CDR3 is TGTGCCAGCAGCGTGACGTGGGACAGGGGGCTTAGGTACCCCAATGAGCAGTTCTTC.

With respect to this clone: Other DNA sequences in this sample translate to the same CDR3. The chain uses TRBV6-5 and TRBJ1-1; D is possibly TRBD1 (6 bases). CDR3 size: 15 residues. The V end was cut by 2 bases, the J end by 0 bases, with 10 bases between. Germline assignment: CDR1 MNHEY and CDR2 SVGAGI. The CDR3 region has the DNA TGTGCCAGCAGTTACGGGGGCCTTATGAACACTGAAGCTTTCTTT. As protein: CASSYGGLMNTEAFF.

The V call is TRBV5-4, the J call TRBJ2-1; D uncertain. The CDR3 contains 13 residues. Germline CDR1 is SGHNT and CDR2 is YYREEE (reference sequence). V gave up 3 bases and J gave up 8 bases, with 12 bases separating them. CDR3 nucleotides: TGTGCCAGCAGCTCATCCCTAGTCGATGAGCAGTTCTTC. This sequence encodes CASSSSLVDEQFF.

This clone was detected only once. J is TRBJ2-2 and V is TRBV9; 7 nucleotides agree with TRBD2. From germline, CDR1 is SGDLS and CDR2 YYNGEE. This CDR3 has 16 residues. After removal of 2 bases from V and 7 bases from J, the junction contained 11 bases not matched to a gene. The CDR3 protein is CASSVYGGGPVGELFF. The CDR3 DNA reads as TGTGCCAGCAGCGTCTACGGGGGAGGGCCGGTCGGGGAGCTGTTTTTT.

About this clone itself: The junction departs from the called germline gene at one end, perhaps through a read error. The rearrangement uses TRBV7-9 and TRBJ2-3; D is possibly TRBD1 (5 bases). CDR1 is SEHNR, CDR2 FQNEAQ, per germline (reference sequence). This CDR3 region has 12 residues. CDR3 amino acids: CASDEQGSPPSF. In DNA, the CDR3 is TGTGCCAGTGATGAGCAGGGATCTCCACCATCTTTT.

The chain carries TRBV7-9 and TRBJ2-3; 7 nucleotides match TRBD2. J gave up 2 bases and V 4 bases, and 9 bases lay outside the gene matches. CDR3 length equals 16 residues. Germline CDR1 is SEHNR and CDR2 is FQNEAQ (reference sequence). DNA for the CDR3: TGTGCCAGCAGCTCAGGGTTAGCGGGTGCCACAGATACGCAGTATTTT. Amino acids: CASSSGLAGATDTQYF.